This TCR beta chain stems from a study of response to subunit inactivated influenza vaccine. Broader study findings: Only a handful of new T cells, the authors suggested, are recruited with each seasonal influenza vaccination.

This clonotype has a count of ten or more. What it recognizes is unknown. MiXCR, run by TCRdb on the RT-PCR reads, gives a single entry per CDR3 protein. The data hold roughly 790,000 distinct CDR3 sequences, with less than 25% observed a single time. Sequencing used PBMCs from blood, obtained 5 days after vaccination. The sequence came from a man aged 45-65 years who received an inactivated influenza vaccine.

The CDR3 region is CASSMGLVETQYF. The DNA for the CDR3 is TGTGCCAGCAGCATGGGACTAGTGGAGACCCAGTACTTC. This rearrangement joins TRBV7-2 to TRBJ2-5, with 8 bases aligning to TRBD2. Losses at the gene ends were 5 bases for V and 5 bases for J; bases not matched to a gene: 4. This CDR3 spans 13 amino acids. CDR1 and CDR2 from the germline V gene are SGHTA and FQGNSA.